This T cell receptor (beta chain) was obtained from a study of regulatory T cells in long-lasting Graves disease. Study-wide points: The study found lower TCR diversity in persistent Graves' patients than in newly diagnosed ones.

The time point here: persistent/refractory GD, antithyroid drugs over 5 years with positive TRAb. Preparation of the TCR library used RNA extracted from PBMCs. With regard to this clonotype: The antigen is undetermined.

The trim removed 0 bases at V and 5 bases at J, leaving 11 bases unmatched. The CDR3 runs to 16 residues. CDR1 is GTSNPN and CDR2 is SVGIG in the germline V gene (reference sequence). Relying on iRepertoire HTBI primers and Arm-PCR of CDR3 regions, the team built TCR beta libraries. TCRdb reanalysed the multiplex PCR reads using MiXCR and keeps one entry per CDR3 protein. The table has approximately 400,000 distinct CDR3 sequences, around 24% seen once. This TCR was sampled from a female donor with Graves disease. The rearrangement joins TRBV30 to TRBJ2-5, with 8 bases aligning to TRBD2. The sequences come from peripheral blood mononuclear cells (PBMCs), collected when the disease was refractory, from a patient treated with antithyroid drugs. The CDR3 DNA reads TGTGCCTGGAGTGTAGGGGCAGCGGGAGTTGGGGAGACCCAGTACTTC. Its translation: CAWSVGAAGVGETQYF.